This TCR beta chain comes out of a study of T cell responses to AZD1222 COVID-19 vaccine (dated by TCRdb to the early 2020s). General notes on the study: TCR sequencing was performed for 233 trial participants, of whom some 200 were given two doses of AZD1222 and some 25 were given two doses of MenACWY control vaccine. Trial participants were enrolled by age into subgroups of 18-55, 56-69 and 70-plus years, and around 140, 26 and 57 TCR-sequenced participants, respectively, were included in these subgroups. Beyond this particular receptor, the publication reports: The 56-69-year group was small, and its depth increase did not reach significance, likely because of low power. After two AZD1222 doses, both the breadth and the depth of spike-specific TCRs were significantly higher than at day 0 and than in MenACWY recipients. No day 14 peak-response samples were available, so repertoires were characterized only after the peak T cell response. Vaccine-associated CD4 TCRs spanned the whole spike protein, with dominant responses in regions 160-218 and 743-854. Only a handful of AZD1222 recipients were SARS-CoV-2 seropositive at baseline, limiting conclusions about previously exposed vaccinees. Nearly half of unique spike-specific TCRs reportedly recognized epitopes outside regions mutated in the B.1.351 and B.1.1.7 variants. Participants were mostly white British and included more females than males, and it was suggested by the authors that clonal diversity may have been underestimated.

Taken with the paper, the label for time point translates to: about 28 days (+/-7) after the second vaccine dose. Because spike-specific TCR depth and breadth did not differ between the two schedules, AZD1222 recipients who got a second dose at roughly 4 weeks were pooled with those who got a second dose at roughly 12 weeks. Vaccinee samples were obtained from the UK trials COV001 and COV002, which included a single-blind randomized controlled phase 2/3 trial of AZD1222 (ChAdOx1 nCoV-19) in healthy adults. Trial participant PBMC samples were collected at day 0 and day 28 after the second dose for TCRbeta chain sequencing. Concerning this clone itself: It has no known antigen specificity. No clone much larger than this one lies a single base away; base qualities are absent.

The CDR3 regions of human TCRbeta chains were analyzed by immunosequencing. As for the authors' bioinformatics: TCRs in the repertoires were compared against a reference library of SARS-CoV-2-specific TCRs that had been generated with the MIRA antigen-specificity platform. Breadth was defined as the fraction of unique TCRs that were SARS-CoV-2-associated, and depth was defined as the fraction of total T cells that were SARS-CoV-2-associated. Using the MIRA data, each spike-specific TCR was mapped to the spike region that the TCR reacts to and placed in a CD4 or CD8 class. Log10-transformed breadth and depth values were compared by one-way ANOVA with Sidak's multiple comparisons tests. Entries here come from immuneACCESS through TCRdb and include only in-frame sequences with V and J called. Some clones fail to appear in such tables; in the studies checked, an unresolved V gene covers under half of the shortfall, and the cause of the remainder is unknown. That table supplies the V and J calls and clone size; D and trimming were determined from the DNA. This sample comprises tens of thousands of clones, roughly 88% of them detected only once. The top ten clonotypes cover over 30% of the sample.

The CDR3, cysteine through phenylalanine, is 15 amino acids long. Kept here is only the CDR3 DNA, which spans 45 bases and is read in frame from base 1. Trimming takes 4 bases from V and 7 bases from J, and the germline ends sit 14 bases apart. The germline V gene sets CDR1 to SGHTA and CDR2 to FQGNSA. The chain uses TRBV7-2 and TRBJ1-6, and the D gene may be TRBD1, 6 bases matching. The sample consisted of peripheral blood, taken 28 days after the second AZD1222 dose. This clonotype originated in an adult who received the AZD1222 COVID-19 vaccine. At the DNA level, the sequence is TGTGCCAGCAGCTCTTTACAGGGCTGGAATTCACCCCTCCACTTT. It encodes CASSSLQGWNSPLHF.